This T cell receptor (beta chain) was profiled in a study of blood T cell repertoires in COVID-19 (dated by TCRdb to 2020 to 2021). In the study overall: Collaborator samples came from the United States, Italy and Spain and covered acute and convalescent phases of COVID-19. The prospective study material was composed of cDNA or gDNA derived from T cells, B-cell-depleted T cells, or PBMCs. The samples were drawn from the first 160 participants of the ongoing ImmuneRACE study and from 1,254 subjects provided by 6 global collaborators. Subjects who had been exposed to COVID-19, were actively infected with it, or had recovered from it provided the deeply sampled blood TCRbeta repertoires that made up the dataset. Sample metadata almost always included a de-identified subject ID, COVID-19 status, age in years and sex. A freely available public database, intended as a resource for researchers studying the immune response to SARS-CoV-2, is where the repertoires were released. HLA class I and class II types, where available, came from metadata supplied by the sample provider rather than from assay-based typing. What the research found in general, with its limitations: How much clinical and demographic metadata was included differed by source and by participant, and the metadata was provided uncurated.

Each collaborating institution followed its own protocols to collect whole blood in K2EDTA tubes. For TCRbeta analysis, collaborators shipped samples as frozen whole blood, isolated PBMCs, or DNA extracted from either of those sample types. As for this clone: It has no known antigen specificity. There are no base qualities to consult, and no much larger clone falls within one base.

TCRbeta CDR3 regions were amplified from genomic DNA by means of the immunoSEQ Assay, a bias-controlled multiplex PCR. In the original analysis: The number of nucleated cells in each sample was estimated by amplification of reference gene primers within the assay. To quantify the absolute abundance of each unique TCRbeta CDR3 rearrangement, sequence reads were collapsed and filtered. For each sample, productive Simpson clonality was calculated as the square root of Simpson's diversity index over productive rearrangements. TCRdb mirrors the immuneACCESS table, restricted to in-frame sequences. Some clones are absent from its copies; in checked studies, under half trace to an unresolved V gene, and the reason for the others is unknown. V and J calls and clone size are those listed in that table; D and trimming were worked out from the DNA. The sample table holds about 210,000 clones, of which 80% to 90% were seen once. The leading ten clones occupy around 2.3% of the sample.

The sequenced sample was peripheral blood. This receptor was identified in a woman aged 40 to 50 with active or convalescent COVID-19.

The DNA sequence is as follows: TGTGCCAGTACCCGGGACAGGGCCACCCACCGGAACATTCAGTACTTC. Its translation is CASTRDRATHRNIQYF. The V gene is TRBV18 and the J gene is TRBJ2-4; 9 bases in between match TRBD1. The CDR3 numbers 16 residues from cysteine through phenylalanine. Only the CDR3 region is kept as DNA, spanning 48 bases read in frame from base 1. V lost 9 bases and J lost 7 bases, and the count of bases not matched to a germline gene is 16. In the germline V gene, CDR1 corresponds to KGHSH and CDR2 to LQKENI.